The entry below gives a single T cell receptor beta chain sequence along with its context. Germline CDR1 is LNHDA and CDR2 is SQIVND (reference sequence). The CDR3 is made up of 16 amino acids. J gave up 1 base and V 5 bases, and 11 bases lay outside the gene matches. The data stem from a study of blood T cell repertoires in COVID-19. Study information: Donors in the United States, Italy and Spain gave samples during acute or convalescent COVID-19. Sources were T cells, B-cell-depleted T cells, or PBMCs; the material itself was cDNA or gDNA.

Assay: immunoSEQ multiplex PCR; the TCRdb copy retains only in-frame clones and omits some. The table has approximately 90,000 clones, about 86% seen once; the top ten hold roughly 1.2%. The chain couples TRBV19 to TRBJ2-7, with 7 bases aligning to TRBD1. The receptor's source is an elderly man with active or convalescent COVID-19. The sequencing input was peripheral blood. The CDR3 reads CASSPAAGTVSYEQYF. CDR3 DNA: TGTGCCAGTAGTCCCGCCGCCGGGACAGTATCCTACGAGCAGTACTTC.